A selection of T cell receptor beta chains follows, all from one sample in a study of blood T cells in healthy people across ages. MiXCR, applied by TCRdb to the 5' RACE reads, yields one record per CDR3 protein. The sample shows 1.6 million or so distinct CDR3 sequences, around 35% of them seen only once. Sequenced material: blood. These receptors were collected from a woman aged 30 to 39 in good health. CDR3s include the opening cysteine and the closing phenylalanine or tryptophan. The D gene is left open where the match is weak. The size of a clone is reported for some rows only, either as once, few or many, or as a class for expanded clones.

>TRBV5-1|TRBJ2-3|15|TRBD2|few
TGCGCCAGCAGCCGTAGCGGGGTGGGCGAAGATACGCAGTATTTT
CASSRSGVGEDTQYF
>TRBV6-1|TRBJ2-7|17|TRBD1|few
TGTGCCAGCACCGACGGACAGGGTTTATCGGGGTCCTACGAGCAGTACTTC
CASTDGQGLSGSYEQYF
>TRBV18|TRBJ2-5|13|NA|few
TGTGCCAGCTCAGGGTGGAGAGGAGAGACCCAGTACTTC
CASSGWRGETQYF
>TRBV6-5|TRBJ2-5|17|NA|NA
TGTGCCAGCAGTTACTCGGGGGGACTCCCAAGTGGGGAGACCCAGTACTTC
CASSYSGGLPSGETQYF
>TRBV3-1|TRBJ2-2|16|NA|NA
TGTGCCGGCAGCCAAGAAGGGCAGGCGAACACCGGGGAGCTGTTTTTT
CAGSQEGQANTGELFF
>TRBV2|TRBJ2-1|14|NA|NA
TGTGCCAGCAGCGGGACACGCAATAACAATGAGCAGTTCTTC
CASSGTRNNNEQFF
>TRBV27|TRBJ2-1|15|NA|NA
TGTGCCAGCAGTTTCAGGCGACAGCCAAACAATGAGCAGTTCTTC
CASSFRRQPNNEQFF
>TRBV28|TRBJ2-1|18|TRBD2|NA
TGTGCCAGCACCGACTATCATCCGACTAGCGGGGTTCAAGGGGAGCAGTTCTTC
CASTDYHPTSGVQGEQFF
>TRBV6-5|TRBJ2-3|15|NA|NA
TGTGCCAGCAGTCCCCGGTTCTCTGGCACAGATACGCAGTATTTT
CASSPRFSGTDTQYF
>TRBV6-1|TRBJ1-6|19|NA|NA
TGTGCCAGCGTCGAAAGAGGGATAGTCCTTTCCTCCTATAATTCACCCCTCCACTTT
CASVERGIVLSSYNSPLHF
>TRBV9|TRBJ2-1|16|NA|NA
TGTGCCAGCAGCGTACGACGGGAGAGCTCCTACAATGAGCAGTTCTTC
CASSVRRESSYNEQFF
>TRBV20-1|TRBJ2-7|17|NA|NA
TGCAGTGCTAGAATGGGGGGACGGCTAAACAAGCCCTACGAGCAGTACTTC
CSARMGGRLNKPYEQYF
>TRBV2|TRBJ2-3|12|TRBD2|NA
TGTGCCAGCAGGCTGGGGGGGGATACGCAGTATTTT
CASRLGGDTQYF
>TRBV6-1|TRBJ2-2|15|NA|NA
TGTGCCAGCGTGAAGGACACCCTGGGCGCCGGGGAGCTGTTTTTT
CASVKDTLGAGELFF
>TRBV4-2|TRBJ2-5|15|NA|NA
TGTGCCAGCAGCCAACAGACAGGCAACCAAGAGACCCAGTACTTC
CASSQQTGNQETQYF
>TRBV20-1|TRBJ1-2|13|NA|NA
TGCAATGCCTCCAGGGACGGGAACTATGGCTACACCTTC
CNASRDGNYGYTF
>TRBV10-1|TRBJ2-1|15|TRBD2|NA
TGCGCCAGCAGTGATAGCGGGATCGACAGGTATGAGCAGTTCTTC
CASSDSGIDRYEQFF
>TRBV5-4|TRBJ2-1|14|NA|NA
TGTGCCAGCAGCGCGACAGGTCAAGGGGATGAGCAGTTCTTC
CASSATGQGDEQFF
>TRBV28|TRBJ2-3|14|NA|NA
TGTGCCAGCAGTTCTGGCCAGTACACAGATACGCAGTATTTT
CASSSGQYTDTQYF